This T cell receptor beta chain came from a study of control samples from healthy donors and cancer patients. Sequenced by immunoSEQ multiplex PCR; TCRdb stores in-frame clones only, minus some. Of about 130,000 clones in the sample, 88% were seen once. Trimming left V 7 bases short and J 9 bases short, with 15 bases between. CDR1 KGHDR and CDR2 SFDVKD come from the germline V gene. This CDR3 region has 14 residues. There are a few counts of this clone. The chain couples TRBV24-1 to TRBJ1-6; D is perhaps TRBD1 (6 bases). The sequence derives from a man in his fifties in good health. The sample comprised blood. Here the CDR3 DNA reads TGTGCCACCAGGGACAGCCCCCCGAGTTCACCCCTCCACTTT. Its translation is CATRDSPPSSPLHF.